These T cell receptor beta chains were read from a single sample in a study of T cell responses to AZD1222 COVID-19 vaccine. Sequencing was performed with immunoSEQ multiplex PCR; in TCRdb, only in-frame clones are kept and a portion is missing. Among around 150,000 clones, 80% to 95% were seen once, and the ten largest hold approximately 4.7%. The specimen was peripheral blood, collected on day 0 of AZD1222 vaccination. Receptor source: an adult in good health. The CDR3 runs from the conserved cysteine through the conserved F or W. The order of the fields is J gene, V gene, clone size, D gene, CDR3 DNA, CDR3 protein. A D gene is named only where the DNA matches it firmly. Only part of the rows carry a size: once, few, many, or a class if the clone is expanded.

TRBJ2-1	TRBV25-1	NA	TRBD2	TGTGCCAGCAGAGACTCGGGACTAGGAATCCACAATGAGCAGTTCTTC	CASRDSGLGIHNEQFF
TRBJ2-7	TRBV6-1	NA	TRBD2	TGTGCCAGCAGTGTGGGGACTAGCGGGGGGCCTTTGACCTACGAGCAGTACTTC	CASSVGTSGGPLTYEQYF
TRBJ1-1	TRBV18	NA	NA	TGTGCCAGCTCACCAATTCAGGGGCCGAGCACTGAAGCTTTCTTT	CASSPIQGPSTEAFF
TRBJ2-7	TRBV7-2	NA	TRBD2	TGTGCCACTGTGCTAGCGGGGGCCTACGAGCAGTACTTC	CATVLAGAYEQYF
TRBJ1-5	TRBV28	once	NA	TGTGCCAGCAGTTTTTTAGGGGCTCGTCAGCCCCAGCATTTT	CASSFLGARQPQHF
TRBJ2-4	TRBV19	NA	TRBD1	TGTGCCAGTCGACAGGGTGAAAACATTCAGTACTTC	CASRQGENIQYF
TRBJ2-5	TRBV7-6	NA	NA	TGTGCCAGCAGCTTAGAAGTGGTTAGGGAGACCCAGTACTTC	CASSLEVVRETQYF
TRBJ2-3	TRBV27	NA	NA	TGTGCCAGCAGTCCGTCGGACTCAGAAGATACGCAGTATTTT	CASSPSDSEDTQYF
TRBJ2-2	TRBV7-6	NA	TRBD1	TGTGCCAGCAGCTTAGCGGGGGGACAGGAGAACGCCGGGGAGCTGTTTTTT	CASSLAGGQENAGELFF
TRBJ2-5	TRBV5-1	NA	NA	TGCGCCAGCAGCACCGGGAGTGGCCAAGAGACCCAGTACTTC	CASSTGSGQETQYF
TRBJ2-1	TRBV10-3	NA	NA	TGTGCAGTGGGGCCCTCCTACAATGAGCAGTTCTTC	CAVGPSYNEQFF
TRBJ1-4	TRBV11-2	few	TRBD1	TGTGCCAGCAGCTTAGAGGGGGGACAGGGGGAAAAACTGTTTTTT	CASSLEGGQGEKLFF
TRBJ2-1	TRBV10-3	NA	NA	TGTGCCATCAGTGAGTCGGGGGGTGAGCAGTTCTTC	CAISESGGEQFF
TRBJ1-2	TRBV10-3	NA	TRBD1	TGTGCCATCAGTGAGTCGATTGCGGGACAGGTGCTCTATGGCTACACCTTC	CAISESIAGQVLYGYTF
TRBJ2-5	TRBV5-4	NA	TRBD2	TGTGCCAGCAGCTTGGTTCTAGCGGGAGTCGAGACCCAGTACTTC	CASSLVLAGVETQYF
TRBJ1-4	TRBV6-4	NA	TRBD1	TGTGCCAGCAGTTATAACAGGGGGATTAGCACTAATGAAAAACTGTTTTTT	CASSYNRGISTNEKLFF
TRBJ2-1	TRBV5-4	NA	TRBD1	TGTGCCAGCAGCCAGACCGGGACAGGAGACAATGAGCAGTTCTTC	CASSQTGTGDNEQFF
TRBJ1-2	TRBV28	NA	NA	TGTGCCAGCAGTCTAGCTGATGGCTACACCTTC	CASSLADGYTF
TRBJ1-4	TRBV5-1	NA	TRBD1	TGCGCCAGCAGCGACCCGACAGGGTCGGGTGAAAAACTGTTTTTT	CASSDPTGSGEKLFF
TRBJ1-6	TRBV3-1/TRBV3-2	NA	NA	TGTGCCAGCAGCCCGTCGGGTCCTTCACCCCTCCACTTT	CASSPSGPSPLHF
TRBJ2-5	TRBV11-2	NA	NA	TGTGCCAGCAGCTTAGTCCAGGGTGGGGAGACCCAGTACTTC	CASSLVQGGETQYF
TRBJ2-2	TRBV6-6	NA	TRBD2	TGTGCCAGCAGTTACCGAGCGGGAGCCCGCACCGGGGAGCTGTTTTTT	CASSYRAGARTGELFF
TRBJ2-7	TRBV3-1/TRBV3-2	NA	NA	TGTGCCAGCAGCTATGGGACCCTCGAGCAGTACTTC	CASSYGTLEQYF
TRBJ2-6	TRBV6-5	NA	NA	TGTGCCAGCACCTACGGGACAAACGGGGCCAACGTCCTGACTTTC	CASTYGTNGANVLTF
TRBJ1-2	TRBV4-1	NA	NA	TGCGCCAGCAGCCAAGGTTCCAGGAACTATGGCTACACCTTC	CASSQGSRNYGYTF
TRBJ2-7	TRBV3-1/TRBV3-2	NA	TRBD2	TGTGCCAGCAGCCAAGATAGCGGGGGGGCCTACGAGCAGTACTTC	CASSQDSGGAYEQYF
TRBJ1-5	TRBV28	NA	NA	TGTGCCAGCAGCTCACGGGGGGCACCCAGCAATCAGCCCCAGCATTTT	CASSSRGAPSNQPQHF
TRBJ2-7	TRBV4-2	NA	TRBD1	TGTGCCAGCTCCCGGGACAGGGGGCGTGAGCAGTACTTC	CASSRDRGREQYF
TRBJ2-2	TRBV7-2	NA	TRBD2	TGTGCCAGCAGCAAGGGACTAGGCGGTTTCACCGGGGAGCTGTTTTTT	CASSKGLGGFTGELFF
TRBJ1-5	TRBV20-1	once	NA	TGCAGTGCTAGTCGCTGGAATAGCAATCAGCCCCAGCATTTT	CSASRWNSNQPQHF
TRBJ2-7	TRBV6-4	few	NA	TGTGCCAGCAGGCCGATAACCCCGGGCGCGGGTGGGAGCTCCTACGAGCAGTACTTC	CASRPITPGAGGSSYEQYF
TRBJ1-1	TRBV27	NA	NA	TGTGCCAGCAGTTTATTTGGCAGACCGGGCACTGAAGCTTTCTTT	CASSLFGRPGTEAFF